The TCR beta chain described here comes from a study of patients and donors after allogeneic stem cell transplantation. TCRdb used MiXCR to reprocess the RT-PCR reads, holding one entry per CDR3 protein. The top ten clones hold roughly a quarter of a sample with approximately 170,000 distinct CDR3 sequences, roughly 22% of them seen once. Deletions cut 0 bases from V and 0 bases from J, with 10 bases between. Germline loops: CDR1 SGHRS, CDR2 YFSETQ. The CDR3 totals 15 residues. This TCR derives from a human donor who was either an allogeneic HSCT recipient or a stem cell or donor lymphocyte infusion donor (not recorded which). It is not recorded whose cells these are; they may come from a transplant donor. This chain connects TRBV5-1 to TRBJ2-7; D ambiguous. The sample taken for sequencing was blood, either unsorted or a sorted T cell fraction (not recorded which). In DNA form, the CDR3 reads TGCGCCAGCAGCTTGGCCGGCACTTCCTCCTACGAGCAGTACTTC. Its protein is CASSLAGTSSYEQYF.